This TCR beta chain was profiled in a study of blood T cell repertoires in COVID-19. Study information: Nucleic acid was either cDNA or gDNA, and it came from T cells, B-cell-depleted T cells, or PBMCs.

Per germline, CDR1 SQVTM and CDR2 ANQGSEA. The length of the CDR3 is 14 residues. Trimming took off 3 bases at V and 0 bases at J, with 6 bases between the two ends. Original processing notes: Nucleated cell counts were estimated from reference gene primer amplification. Sequencing was performed with immunoSEQ multiplex PCR; in TCRdb, only in-frame clones are kept and a portion is missing. V and J calls and clone size are as listed in that table; D and trimming were resolved from the DNA. The sample records 50,000 to 55,000 clones, 85% to 90% being singletons. This clone has only one observation. The material sequenced was peripheral blood. The chain links TRBV29-1 to TRBJ2-6; D may be TRBD2 (5 bases). The clonotype originates from a man in his 60s with active COVID-19. CDR3 residues: CSVERASGANVLTF. Here the CDR3 DNA reads TGCAGCGTTGAGAGGGCCTCTGGGGCCAACGTCCTGACTTTC.